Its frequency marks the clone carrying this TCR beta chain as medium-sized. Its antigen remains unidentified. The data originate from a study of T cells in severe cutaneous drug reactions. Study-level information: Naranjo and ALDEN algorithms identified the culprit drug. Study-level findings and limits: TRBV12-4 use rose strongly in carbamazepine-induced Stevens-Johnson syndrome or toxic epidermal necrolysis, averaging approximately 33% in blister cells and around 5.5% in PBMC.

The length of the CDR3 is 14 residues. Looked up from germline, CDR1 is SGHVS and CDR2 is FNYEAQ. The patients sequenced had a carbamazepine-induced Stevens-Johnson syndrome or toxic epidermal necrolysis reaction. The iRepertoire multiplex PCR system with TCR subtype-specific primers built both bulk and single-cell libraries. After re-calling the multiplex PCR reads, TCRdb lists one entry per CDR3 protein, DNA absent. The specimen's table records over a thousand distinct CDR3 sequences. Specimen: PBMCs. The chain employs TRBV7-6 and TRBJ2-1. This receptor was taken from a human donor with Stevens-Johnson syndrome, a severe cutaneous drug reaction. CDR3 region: CASSLGPAANEQFF.